These 6 T cell receptor beta chains were all obtained from the same sample, sequenced in a study of blood T cell repertoires in COVID-19 (dated by TCRdb to about 2020). Libraries were constructed by the immunoSEQ multiplex PCR assay. TCRdb carries this immuneACCESS record with in-frame sequences only. Its versions omit some clonotypes, under half of them owing to an unresolved V gene in the studies checked, with the rest unexplained. The sample includes 35,000 to 45,000 clones, with 86% observed a single time. The top ten clonotypes cover roughly three fifths of the sample. The sequenced sample consisted of peripheral blood. These receptors all stem from a man in his 70s with acute or convalescent COVID-19.

The sample holds a few counts of this clone. This chain connects TRBV24-1 to TRBJ2-3, with D possibly being TRBD1 (5 bases). The CDR3 length is 13 residues. Germline V CDR1 and CDR2: KGHDR, SFDVKD. Trimming took off 5 bases at V and 4 bases at J, with 9 bases between the two ends. CDR3 in amino acids: CATSGGHADTQYF. The CDR3 DNA reads as TGTGCCACCAGTGGGGGCCACGCAGATACGCAGTATTTT.

The J gene is TRBJ1-5, the V gene TRBV18, with D tentatively TRBD1 (6 bases). Germline V CDR1 and CDR2: KGHSH, LQKENI. Trimming removed 8 bases at V and 7 bases at J, with 18 bases between. The CDR3 runs 14 residues. The CDR3 DNA sequence: TGTGCCAGCCCTATACAGGGAATGGACCAGCCCCAGCATTTT. Translation: CASPIQGMDQPQHF.

This chain joins TRBV29-1 and TRBJ1-1; 8 nucleotides line up with TRBD1. This CDR3 has 13 residues. Per the germline V gene, CDR1 is SQVTM and CDR2 is ANQGSEA. V lost 6 bases, J lost 0 bases, and 3 bases stayed unmatched. The CDR3 sequence: CSVDRGVNTEAFF. The CDR3 DNA sequence: TGCAGCGTCGACAGGGGAGTGAACACTGAAGCTTTCTTT.

As regards this clone: An end of the junction does not agree with germline; a read error may underlie this. The chain employs TRBV6-6 and TRBJ1-3, with 7 bases identical to TRBD1. Germline CDR1 is MNHNY and CDR2 is SVGAGI (reference sequence). The CDR3 loop spans 12 amino acids. The CDR3 nucleotides read TGTGCCAGCCAATTCGACAGGGCCCAGCCGCATTTT. It is translated as CASQFDRAQPHF.

The chain combines TRBV19 with TRBJ2-3, with TRBD2 matching 8 bases. V dropped 1 base and J dropped 2; count of bases not matched to a gene: 5. Germline CDR1 is LNHDA and CDR2 is SQIVND (reference sequence). This CDR3 region has 16 residues. CDR3 region: CASSIVGGGNTDTQYF. For the CDR3, the DNA is TGTGCCAGTAGTATAGTCGGGGGGGGCAACACAGATACGCAGTATTTT.

This chain joins TRBV11-2 and TRBJ1-1; a weak D match, TRBD1 (5 bases). V lost 1 base, J lost 7 bases, and 10 bases lay in between. The germline gives CDR1 SGHAT, CDR2 FQNNGV. The CDR3 spans 13 residues. CDR3 DNA: TGTGCCAGCAGCTTAGGGGTTCAGGGTGAAGCTTTCTTT. Its translation: CASSLGVQGEAFF.